Listed here are 31 T cell receptor beta chains from one sample, sequenced in a study of cytomegalovirus exposure and HLA in healthy donors. Primers for the PCR totalled 60 Vbeta and 13 Jbeta. TCRdb keeps only in-frame clones here, not all; method: immunoSEQ multiplex PCR. Among fewer than 150,000 clones listed, more than 70% were seen once. The sample was PBMCs. All receptors come from a man aged 45-65 years in good health and CMV-seropositive.

This sequence joins TRBV29-1 and TRBJ2-7; possible D gene TRBD2, 6 bases. The CDR3 is 13 residues long. The V gene's germline CDR1 is SQVTM and CDR2 ANQGSEA. V lost 7 bases to trimming and J lost 0 bases, with 13 bases between them. The CDR3 loop reads CSGGDGSSYEQYF. CDR3 bases: TGCAGCGGGGGGGACGGGAGCTCCTACGAGCAGTACTTC.

The chain has TRBV5-4 and TRBJ1-4; the D is unclear. CDR3 size: 16 residues. The germline V gene has CDR1 SGHNT and CDR2 YYREEE (reference sequence). V gave up 4 bases and J gave up 0 bases, with 13 bases separating them. CDR3 coding DNA: TGTGCCAGCAGCCGGGGTGAAGGAGCAACTAATGAAAAACTGTTTTTT. Amino acid sequence: CASSRGEGATNEKLFF.

J is TRBJ2-7 and V is TRBV18; D ambiguous. Germline lookup yields CDR1 KGHSH and CDR2 LQKENI. This CDR3 spans 12 amino acids. Trimming cost V 1 base and J 3 bases, with 4 bases left between them. In nucleotides, the CDR3 is TGTGCCAGCTCACCACTCCTCTACGAGCAGTACTTC. Protein product: CASSPLLYEQYF.

This sequence joins TRBV2 and TRBJ1-6, with D perhaps TRBD1 (5 bases). The CDR3 is made up of 12 amino acids. Germline assignment: CDR1 SNHLY and CDR2 FYNNEI. V was cut by 11 bases and J by 10 bases, with 15 bases left in between. CDR3 region: CADKGEGSPLHF. CDR3 sequence (DNA): TGTGCCGATAAAGGGGAGGGGTCACCCCTCCACTTT. The entire variable domain, with the rest obtained from reference TRBV2 and TRBJ1-6, is as follows: EPEVTQTPSHQVTQMGQEVILRCVPISNHLYFYWYRQILGQKVEFLVSFYNNEISEKSEIFDDQFSVERPDGSNFTLKIRSTKLEDSAMYFCADKGEGSPLHFGNGTRLTVT.

This clone is a singleton in its sample. Other DNA sequences in the sample encode the same CDR3. This chain joins TRBV15 and TRBJ1-5; unclear D gene. The CDR3 has 14 residues. V lost 0 bases to trimming and J lost 4 bases, with 7 bases between them. CDR1 is LNHNV, CDR2 YYDKDF, per germline (reference sequence). The CDR3 is CATSRDRGNQPQHF. Here the CDR3 DNA reads TGTGCCACCAGCAGAGATAGAGGGAATCAGCCCCAGCATTTT.

This sequence joins TRBV5-6 and TRBJ2-4; the D gene is possibly TRBD1 (6 bases). The CDR3 consists of 17 residues. The germline V gene encodes CDR1 SGHDT and CDR2 YYEEEE. V was trimmed by 4 bases and J by 8 bases, leaving 25 bases between them. This CDR3 is CASSLWTESSRWDIQYF. Here the CDR3 DNA reads TGTGCCAGCAGCCTTTGGACAGAGTCTAGCAGGTGGGACATTCAGTACTTC.

The V and J genes are TRBV4-1 and TRBJ2-4; D is possibly TRBD1 (5 bases). V gave up 3 bases and J gave up 0 bases, with 15 bases separating them. In germline, CDR1 is MGHRA, CDR2 YSYEKL. The CDR3 has 17 residues. As DNA, the CDR3 is TGCGCCAGCAGCCACGGCACGGCCCAGGGAGCCAAAAACATTCAGTACTTC. This sequence encodes CASSHGTAQGAKNIQYF.

The gene calls are TRBV7-9 and TRBJ1-1, with D unresolved. CDR3 length: 14 amino acids. The V gene's germline CDR1 is SEHNR and CDR2 FQNEAQ (reference sequence). V dropped 4 bases and J dropped 3 bases, with 12 bases sitting between them. CDR3 in DNA: TGTGCCAGCAGCTCCTGGGAGGGTTACACTGAAGCTTTCTTT. Encoded protein: CASSSWEGYTEAFF.

V is TRBV2 and J is TRBJ2-3, with 8 bases aligning to TRBD1. V gave up 3 bases and J gave up 6 bases; unmatched junction bases: 20. The length of the CDR3 is 19 residues. Germline V lookup: CDR1 SNHLY, CDR2 FYNNEI. The CDR3 is CASSEGRGLGAQGGDTQYF. Here the CDR3 DNA reads TGTGCCAGCAGTGAGGGCAGGGGGCTAGGGGCACAGGGAGGTGATACGCAGTATTTT.

V is TRBV5-1 and J is TRBJ1-4; 11 bases agree with TRBD1. Germline-derived CDR1 and CDR2 are SGHRS and YFSETQ. V lost 2 bases and J lost 4; bases outside the gene matches: 7. This CDR3 comprises 17 residues. The CDR3 region has the DNA TGCGCCAGCAGCTTTGGACAGGGGGCTATCTATAATGAAAAACTGTTTTTT. This gives the protein CASSFGQGAIYNEKLFF. The full variable domain, in which reference TRBV5-1 and TRBJ1-4 provide the parts outside the CDR3, is KAGVTQTPRYLIKTRGQQVTLSCSPISGHRSVSWYQQTPGQGLQFLFEYFSETQRNKGNFPGRFSGRQFSNSRSEMNVSTLELGDSALYLCASSFGQGAIYNEKLFFGSGTQLSVL.

This clone was counted a single time. The chain recombines TRBV5-6 with TRBJ1-1; D gene uncertain. CDR1 and CDR2 (germline): SGHDT, YYEEEE. This CDR3 comprises 14 residues. V lost 2 bases and J 0 bases, leaving 8 bases between the germline ends. CDR3 sequence: CASSLSGVNTEAFF. The DNA for the CDR3 is TGTGCCAGCAGCTTATCCGGGGTGAACACTGAAGCTTTCTTT.

This clone was observed a few times. The chain joins TRBV2 to TRBJ1-5; 8 bases align to TRBD1. Trimming cost V 0 bases and J 1 base; bases outside gene matches: 2. The germline V gene encodes CDR1 SNHLY and CDR2 FYNNEI. This CDR3 is 16 amino acids long. The CDR3 reads CASSEAAGGSNQPQHF. Here the CDR3 DNA reads TGTGCCAGCAGTGAAGCGGCAGGGGGCAGCAATCAGCCCCAGCATTTT.

In its sample, this clone was seen once. The chain combines TRBV27 with TRBJ1-2; TRBD1 agrees at 8 bases. The germline gives CDR1 MNHEY, CDR2 SMNVEV (reference sequence). The length of the CDR3 is 15 residues. V lost 6 bases and J lost 4; bases outside the gene matches: 10. The CDR3 coding sequence is TGTGCCAGCAGCCCTCCATCACAGGGGGGCTATGGCTACACCTTC. Translation: CASSPPSQGGYGYTF.

This clone was seen a handful of times. The rearrangement joins TRBV28 to TRBJ2-3, with 14 bases aligning to TRBD2. The CDR3 covers 18 residues. The ends lost 7 bases at V and 7 bases at J; junction bases unmatched: 16. In germline, CDR1 is MDHEN, CDR2 SYDVKM. Here the CDR3 DNA reads TGTGCCAGCAAAATTCCCGGGACTAGCGGGAGTGGGGTCCATACGCAGTATTTT. Translated, it gives CASKIPGTSGSGVHTQYF.

This clone was found a few times. J is TRBJ2-3 and V is TRBV7-9, with TRBD2 identical over 10 bases. The CDR3 length is 16 residues. The V segment lost 5 bases and the J segment 8 bases; nucleotides outside the gene matches: 13. Germline lookup yields CDR1 SEHNR and CDR2 FQNEAQ (reference sequence). CDR3 DNA: TGTGCCAGCAGCCCCTCCTTAAGCGGGAGGGCCGGTACGCAGTATTTT. Its protein is CASSPSLSGRAGTQYF.

The rearrangement uses TRBV7-9 and TRBJ2-5; D perhaps matches TRBD1 (7 bases). The CDR3 covers 15 residues. CDR1 SEHNR and CDR2 FQNEAQ come from the germline V gene (reference sequence). The V end was cut by 5 bases, the J end by 0 bases, with 13 bases between. This CDR3 is CASSGDSGYQETQYF. CDR3 DNA sequence: TGTGCCAGCAGCGGGGACAGCGGGTACCAAGAGACCCAGTACTTC.

The chain has TRBV11-2 and TRBJ1-6, with 7 positions matching TRBD1. The CDR3 loop spans 14 amino acids. V dropped 5 bases and J dropped 7; count of bases not matched to a gene: 5. Germline V gene lookup returns CDR1 SGHAT and CDR2 FQNNGV. The CDR3 nucleotides read TGTGCCAGCAGCAAGGGGACAGTAAATTCACCCCTCCACTTT. It codes for CASSKGTVNSPLHF. The full variable domain, rest sourced from reference TRBV11-2 and TRBJ1-6, is EAGVAQSPRYKIIEKRQSVAFWCNPISGHATLYWYQQILGQGPKLLIQFQNNGVVDDSQLPKDRFSAERLKGVDSTLKIQPAKLEDSAVYLCASSKGTVNSPLHFGNGTRLTVT.

The gene calls are TRBV7-9 and TRBJ2-3; TRBD1 matches 7 bases. The ends lost 1 base at V and 0 bases at J; junction bases unmatched: 1. CDR3 length equals 15 residues. Looked up from germline, CDR1 is SEHNR and CDR2 is FQNEAQ (reference sequence). The CDR3 here is CASSLVQGSTDTQYF. Here the CDR3 DNA reads TGTGCCAGCAGCTTAGTACAGGGGAGCACAGATACGCAGTATTTT.

The chain links TRBV19 to TRBJ2-7, with 7 bases identical to TRBD1. Trimming removed 5 bases from V and 0 bases from J; junction bases left unmatched: 4. The germline V gene encodes CDR1 LNHDA and CDR2 SQIVND (reference sequence). This CDR3 contains 14 residues. CDR3 coding DNA: TGTGCCAGTAGTTGGACAGGCGGCTCCTACGAGCAGTACTTC. Its protein product is CASSWTGGSYEQYF. Full variable domain (missing parts from reference TRBV19 and TRBJ2-7): DGGITQSPKYLFRKEGQNVTLSCEQNLNHDAMYWYRQDPGQGLRLIYYSQIVNDFQKGDIAEGYSVSREKKESFPLTVTSAQKNPTAFYLCASSWTGGSYEQYFGPGTRLTVT.

J is TRBJ2-2 and V is TRBV11-3; the D gene is possibly TRBD2 (6 bases). Trimming pared 2 bases from V and 4 bases from J, leaving 8 bases between. Germline CDR1 and CDR2: SGHNT and YENEEA. This CDR3 region has 14 residues. The CDR3 protein is CASSLKAGTGELFF. The CDR3 nucleotides read TGTGCCAGCAGCTTAAAAGCGGGCACCGGGGAGCTGTTTTTT. Complete variable domain (other parts from reference TRBV11-3 and TRBJ2-2): EAGVVQSPRYKIIEKKQPVAFWCNPISGHNTLYWYLQNLGQGPELLIRYENEEAVDDSQLPKDRFSAERLKGVDSTLKIQPAELGDSAVYLCASSLKAGTGELFFGEGSRLTVL.

This chain uses TRBV6-6 with TRBJ2-4; tentatively, D is TRBD1 (5 bases). The CDR3 length is 14 residues. V was shortened by 0 bases and J by 6 bases, with 9 bases between the two germline ends. Germline CDR1 and CDR2: MNHNY and SVGAGI (reference sequence). The DNA of the CDR3 is TGTGCCAGCAGTTACTCGGGGCAGGGAAACATTCAGTACTTC. Protein product: CASSYSGQGNIQYF.

The V and J genes are TRBV5-1 and TRBJ2-1; D perhaps matches TRBD2 (7 bases). The CDR3 has 15 residues. The germline V gene encodes CDR1 SGHRS and CDR2 YFSETQ. V dropped 8 bases and J dropped 7 bases, with 22 bases sitting between them. DNA for the CDR3: TGCGCCAGTTTCCCTGGAGGGGGGGGCTCGAATGAGCAGTTCTTC. Its translation is CASFPGGGGSNEQFF.

The rearrangement joins TRBV19 to TRBJ1-5; 12 bases are shared with TRBD1. The CDR3 consists of 15 residues. The germline V gene has CDR1 LNHDA and CDR2 SQIVND (reference sequence). The junction had 5 bases not matched to a gene; V was cut back by 7 bases and J by 4 bases. For the CDR3, the DNA is TGTGCCAGTAACCTGGGACAGGGGGCGAATCAGCCCCAGCATTTT. It codes for CASNLGQGANQPQHF.

Only one count was recorded for this clone. The V call is TRBV19, the J call TRBJ1-5, with TRBD1 matching over 8 bases. CDR3 length: 16 amino acids. With V trimmed by 7 bases and J by 3 bases, 11 bases remained unmatched. Germline lookup yields CDR1 LNHDA and CDR2 SQIVND (reference sequence). In nucleotides, the CDR3 is TGTGCCAGTAACAACCCAGGGGGCGATTCCAATCAGCCCCAGCATTTT. Protein product: CASNNPGGDSNQPQHF.

About this clone itself: One end of the junction fails to match germline, which may point to a read error. The rearrangement uses TRBV7-9 and TRBJ2-7; D might be TRBD1 (5 bases). This CDR3 contains 15 residues. From germline, CDR1 is SEHNR and CDR2 FQNEAQ (reference sequence). The CDR3: CSSSLGQGRSYEQYF. In nucleotides, the CDR3 is TGTTCCAGCAGTCTAGGGCAGGGCCGTTCCTACGAGCAGTACTTC. Full variable domain (outside the CDR3, taken from reference TRBV7-9 and TRBJ2-7): DTGVSQNPRHKITKRGQNVTFRCDPISEHNRLYWYRQTLGQGPEFLTYFQNEAQLEKSRLLSDRFSAERPKGSFSTLEIQRTEQGDSAMYLCSSSLGQGRSYEQYFGPGTRLTVT.

The gene calls are TRBV5-1 and TRBJ2-2; a weak D match, TRBD1 (5 bases). The CDR3 is 15 amino acids. Trimming took off 2 bases at V and 2 bases at J, with 10 bases between the two ends. The germline gives CDR1 SGHRS, CDR2 YFSETQ. This CDR3 reads CASSFGAINTGELFF. CDR3 coding DNA: TGCGCCAGCAGCTTTGGGGCCATAAACACCGGGGAGCTGTTTTTT.

The chain uses TRBV6-5 and TRBJ1-2, with 10 bases that match TRBD1. This CDR3 has 16 amino acids. Germline V gene lookup returns CDR1 MNHEY and CDR2 SVGAGI. Germline trimming cut 0 bases from V and 7 bases from J; bases unmatched to any gene: 8. Written as DNA, the CDR3 is TGTGCCAGCAGTTACTCACCGGACAGGGGGGTTCGTGGCTACACCTTC. This codes for CASSYSPDRGVRGYTF.

The rearrangement joins TRBV19 to TRBJ2-2; D might be TRBD2 (6 bases). Germline V gives CDR1 LNHDA, CDR2 SQIVND (reference sequence). The CDR3 consists of 16 residues. V lost 3 bases to trimming and J lost 2 bases, with 13 bases between them. Here the CDR3 reads CASSIRRGSNTGELFF. The CDR3 coding sequence is TGTGCCAGTAGTATCAGGCGGGGCTCAAACACCGGGGAGCTGTTTTTT.

Here the CDR3 reads CASSLEARYTGELFF. Here the CDR3 DNA reads TGTGCCAGCAGCTTAGAGGCTAGATACACCGGGGAGCTGTTTTTT. The rearrangement joins TRBV11-2 to TRBJ2-2; no clear D. Germline CDR1 reads SGHAT; CDR2 reads FQNNGV. This CDR3 region has 15 residues. Trimming took 0 bases from V and 3 from J, leaving 8 bases between them.

V and J are TRBV29-1 and TRBJ2-3; D is unclear. The CDR3 has 12 amino acids. In germline, CDR1 is SQVTM, CDR2 ANQGSEA. Trimming removed 5 bases at V and 1 base at J, with 7 bases between. CDR3 amino acids: CSVRTRTDTQYF. CDR3 sequence (DNA): TGCAGCGTTAGAACTCGCACAGATACGCAGTATTTT.

The chain is built from TRBV4-3 and TRBJ1-1; 8 nucleotides agree with TRBD1. Unmatched junction bases numbered 12, after V lost 3 bases and J lost 6 bases. Germline V lookup: CDR1 LGHNA, CDR2 YSLEER. The CDR3 length is 16 residues. CDR3 region: CASSHRLDRVVSEAFF. The CDR3 DNA follows: TGCGCCAGCAGCCACCGATTGGACAGGGTGGTTTCTGAAGCTTTCTTT.